The present entry profiles one TCR beta chain with its context. The data were taken from a study of blood T cell repertoires in COVID-19. Study information: The samples span acute and convalescent COVID-19 from the United States, Italy and Spain. Sample material is recorded as cDNA or gDNA derived from T cells, B-cell-depleted T cells, or PBMCs.

The assay was immunoSEQ multiplex PCR, and TCRdb's table has in-frame clones only and misses some. The data contain about 170,000 clones, about 83% of them singletons. This CDR3 spans 16 amino acids. The V gene's germline CDR1 is SGHDT and CDR2 YYEEEE. The ends lost 3 bases at V and 3 bases at J; junction bases unmatched: 6. The chain recombines TRBV5-6 with TRBJ1-3; 10 positions agree with TRBD1. The sequence came from a man aged 35-49 years who had recovered from COVID-19. The sequenced sample was peripheral blood. CDR3 nucleotides: TGTGCCAGCAGCTCCCGGGACAGGGGATTTGGAAACACCATATATTTT. Protein product: CASSSRDRGFGNTIYF.